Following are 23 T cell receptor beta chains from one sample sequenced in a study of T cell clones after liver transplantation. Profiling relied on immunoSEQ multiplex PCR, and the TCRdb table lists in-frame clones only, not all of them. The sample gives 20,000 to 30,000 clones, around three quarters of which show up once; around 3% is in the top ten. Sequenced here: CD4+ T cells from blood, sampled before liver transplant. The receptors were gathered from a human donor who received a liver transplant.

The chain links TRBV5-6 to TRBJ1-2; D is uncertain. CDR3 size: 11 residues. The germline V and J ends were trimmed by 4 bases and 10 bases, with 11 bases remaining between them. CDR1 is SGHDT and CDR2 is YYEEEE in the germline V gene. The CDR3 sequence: CASSLTRFYTF. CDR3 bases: TGTGCCAGCAGCCTAACCCGTTTCTACACCTTC.

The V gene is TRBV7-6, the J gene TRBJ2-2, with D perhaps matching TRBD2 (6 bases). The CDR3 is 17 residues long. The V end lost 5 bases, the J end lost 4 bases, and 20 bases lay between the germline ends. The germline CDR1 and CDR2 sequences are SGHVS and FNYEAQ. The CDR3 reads CASSRAGWEDSTGELFF. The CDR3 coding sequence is TGTGCCAGCAGCCGCGCTGGGTGGGAGGATAGCACCGGGGAGCTGTTTTTT.

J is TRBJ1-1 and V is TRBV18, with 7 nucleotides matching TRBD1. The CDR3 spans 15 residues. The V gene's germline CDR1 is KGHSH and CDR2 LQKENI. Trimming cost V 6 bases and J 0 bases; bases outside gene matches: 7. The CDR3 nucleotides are TGTGCCAGCTCCCCGGCAGGGGGAATGAACACTGAAGCTTTCTTT. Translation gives CASSPAGGMNTEAFF.

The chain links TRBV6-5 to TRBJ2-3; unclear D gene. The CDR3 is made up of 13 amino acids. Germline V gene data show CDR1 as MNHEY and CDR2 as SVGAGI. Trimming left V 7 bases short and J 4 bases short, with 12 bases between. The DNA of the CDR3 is TGTGCCAGCATATCACTCGGATCAGATACGCAGTATTTT. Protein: CASISLGSDTQYF.

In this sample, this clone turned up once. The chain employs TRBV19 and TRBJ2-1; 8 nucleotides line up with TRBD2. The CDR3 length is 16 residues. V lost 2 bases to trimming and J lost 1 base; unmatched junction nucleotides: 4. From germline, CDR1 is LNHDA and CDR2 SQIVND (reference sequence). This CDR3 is CASSIRSGGSYNEQFF. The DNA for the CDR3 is TGTGCCAGTAGTATAAGAAGCGGGGGATCCTACAATGAGCAGTTCTTC.

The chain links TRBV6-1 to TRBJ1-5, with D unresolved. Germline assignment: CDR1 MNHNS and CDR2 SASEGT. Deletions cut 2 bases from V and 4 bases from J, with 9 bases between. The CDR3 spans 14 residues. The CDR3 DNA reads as TGTGCCAGCAGTGAAAAGTCCGGGAATCAGCCCCAGCATTTT. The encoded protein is CASSEKSGNQPQHF.

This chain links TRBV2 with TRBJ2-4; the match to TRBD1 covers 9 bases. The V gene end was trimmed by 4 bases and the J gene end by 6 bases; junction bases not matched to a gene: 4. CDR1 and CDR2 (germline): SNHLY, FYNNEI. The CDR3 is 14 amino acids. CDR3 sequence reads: CASSGTGAGNIQYF. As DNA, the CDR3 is TGTGCCAGCAGTGGGACAGGGGCAGGAAACATTCAGTACTTC. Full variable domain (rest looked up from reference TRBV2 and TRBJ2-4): EPEVTQTPSHQVTQMGQEVILRCVPISNHLYFYWYRQILGQKVEFLVSFYNNEISEKSEIFDDQFSVERPDGSNFTLKIRSTKLEDSAMYFCASSGTGAGNIQYFGAGTRLSVL.

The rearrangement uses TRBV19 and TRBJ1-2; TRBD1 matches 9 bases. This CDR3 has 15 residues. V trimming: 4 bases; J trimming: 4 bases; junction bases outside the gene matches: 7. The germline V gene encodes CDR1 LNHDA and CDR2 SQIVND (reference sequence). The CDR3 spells CASSTRDRETYGYTF. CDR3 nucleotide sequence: TGTGCCAGTAGTACCCGGGACAGGGAAACCTATGGCTACACCTTC.

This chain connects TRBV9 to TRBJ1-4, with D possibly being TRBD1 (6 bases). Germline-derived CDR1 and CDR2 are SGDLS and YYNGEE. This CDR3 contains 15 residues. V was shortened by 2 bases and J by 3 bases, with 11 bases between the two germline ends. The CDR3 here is CASSVDSAPNEKLFF. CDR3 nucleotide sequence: TGTGCCAGCAGCGTGGACAGCGCTCCTAATGAAAAACTGTTTTTT.

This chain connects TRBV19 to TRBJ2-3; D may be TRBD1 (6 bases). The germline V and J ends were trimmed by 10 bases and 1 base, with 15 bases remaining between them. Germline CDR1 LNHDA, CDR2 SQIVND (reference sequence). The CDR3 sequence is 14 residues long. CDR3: CATSGVRGTDTQYF. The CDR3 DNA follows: TGTGCCACATCAGGGGTAAGGGGCACAGATACGCAGTATTTT.

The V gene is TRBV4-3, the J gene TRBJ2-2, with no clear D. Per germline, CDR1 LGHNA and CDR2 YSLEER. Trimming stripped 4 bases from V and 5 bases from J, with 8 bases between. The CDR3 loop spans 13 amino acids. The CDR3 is CASSPQLTGELFF. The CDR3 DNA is TGCGCCAGCAGCCCGCAGTTAACCGGGGAGCTGTTTTTT.

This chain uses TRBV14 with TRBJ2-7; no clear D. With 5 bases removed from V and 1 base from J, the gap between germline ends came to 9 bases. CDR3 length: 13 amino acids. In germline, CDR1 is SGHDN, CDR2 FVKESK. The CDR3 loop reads CASSKRGSYEQYV. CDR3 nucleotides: TGTGCCAGCAGCAAGCGCGGTTCCTACGAGCAGTACGTC.

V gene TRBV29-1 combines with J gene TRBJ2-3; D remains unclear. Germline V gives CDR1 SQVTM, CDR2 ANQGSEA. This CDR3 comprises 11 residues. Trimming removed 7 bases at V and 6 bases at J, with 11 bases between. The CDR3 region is CSALLGDTQYF. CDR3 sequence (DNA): TGCAGCGCTCTCTTGGGGGATACGCAGTATTTT.

Written as DNA, the CDR3 is TGTGCCATCAGTGACCTGAACTCTGGAAACACCATATATTTT. It translates to CAISDLNSGNTIYF. The chain links TRBV10-3 to TRBJ1-3; D ambiguous. The CDR3 contains 14 residues. Trimming pared 3 bases from V and 0 bases from J, leaving 6 bases between. Germline V gives CDR1 ENHRY, CDR2 SYGVKD.

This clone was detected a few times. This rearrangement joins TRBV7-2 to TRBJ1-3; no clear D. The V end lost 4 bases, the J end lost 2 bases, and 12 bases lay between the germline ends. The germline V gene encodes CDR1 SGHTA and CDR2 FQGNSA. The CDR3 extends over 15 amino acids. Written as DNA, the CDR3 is TGTGCCAGCAGCTCCTATCAAAACACTGGAAACACCATATATTTT. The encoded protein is CASSSYQNTGNTIYF. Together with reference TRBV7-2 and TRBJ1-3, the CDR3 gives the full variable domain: GAGVSQSPSNKVTEKGKDVELRCDPISGHTALYWYRQSLGQGLEFLIYFQGNSAPDKSGLPSDRFSAERTGGSVSTLTIQRTQQEDSAVYLCASSSYQNTGNTIYFGEGSWLTVV.

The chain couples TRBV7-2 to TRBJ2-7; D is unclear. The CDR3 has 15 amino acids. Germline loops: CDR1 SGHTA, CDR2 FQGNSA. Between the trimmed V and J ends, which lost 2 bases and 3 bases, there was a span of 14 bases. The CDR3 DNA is TGTGCCAGCAGCTTAAGCCGGATCCCCATCTACGAGCAGTACTTC. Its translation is CASSLSRIPIYEQYF.

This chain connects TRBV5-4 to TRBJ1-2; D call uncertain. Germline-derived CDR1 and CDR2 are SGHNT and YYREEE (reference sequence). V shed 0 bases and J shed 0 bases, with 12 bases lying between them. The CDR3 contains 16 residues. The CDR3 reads CASSLGVRAANYGYTF. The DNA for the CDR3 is TGTGCCAGCAGCTTGGGTGTTCGGGCCGCTAACTATGGCTACACCTTC.

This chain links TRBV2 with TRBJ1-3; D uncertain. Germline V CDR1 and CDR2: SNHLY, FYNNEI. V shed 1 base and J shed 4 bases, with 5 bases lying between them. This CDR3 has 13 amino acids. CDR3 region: CASSEDGGNTIYF. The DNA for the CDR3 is TGTGCCAGCAGTGAAGACGGGGGAAACACCATATATTTT.

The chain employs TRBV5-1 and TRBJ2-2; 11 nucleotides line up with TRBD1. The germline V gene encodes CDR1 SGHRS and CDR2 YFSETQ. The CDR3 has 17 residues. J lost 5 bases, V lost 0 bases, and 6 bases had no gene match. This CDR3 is CASSLDFRDRGTGELFF. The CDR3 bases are TGCGCCAGCAGCTTGGATTTTAGGGACAGGGGGACCGGGGAGCTGTTTTTT. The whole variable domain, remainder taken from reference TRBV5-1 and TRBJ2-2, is KAGVTQTPRYLIKTRGQQVTLSCSPISGHRSVSWYQQTPGQGLQFLFEYFSETQRNKGNFPGRFSGRQFSNSRSEMNVSTLELGDSALYLCASSLDFRDRGTGELFFGEGSRLTVL.

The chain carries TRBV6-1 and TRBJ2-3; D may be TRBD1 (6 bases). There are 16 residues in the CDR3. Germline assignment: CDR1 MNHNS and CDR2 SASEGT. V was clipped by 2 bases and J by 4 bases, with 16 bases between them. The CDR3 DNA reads TGTGCCAGCAGTGAATTGGTAACAGGGTCTCCAGATACGCAGTATTTT. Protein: CASSELVTGSPDTQYF.

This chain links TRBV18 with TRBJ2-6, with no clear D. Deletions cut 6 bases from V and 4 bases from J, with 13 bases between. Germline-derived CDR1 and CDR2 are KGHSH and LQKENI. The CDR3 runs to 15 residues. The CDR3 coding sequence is TGTGCCAGCTCCATTGCAGTTACCGGGGCCAACGTCCTGACTTTC. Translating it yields CASSIAVTGANVLTF.

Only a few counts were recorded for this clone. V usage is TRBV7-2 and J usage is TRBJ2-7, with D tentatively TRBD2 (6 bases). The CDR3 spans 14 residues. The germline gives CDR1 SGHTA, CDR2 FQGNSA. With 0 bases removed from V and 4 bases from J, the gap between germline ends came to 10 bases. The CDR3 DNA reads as TGTGCCAGCAGCTTAGCGGGGGGTCTATACGAGCAGTACTTC. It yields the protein CASSLAGGLYEQYF. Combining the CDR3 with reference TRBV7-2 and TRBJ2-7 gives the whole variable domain GAGVSQSPSNKVTEKGKDVELRCDPISGHTALYWYRQSLGQGLEFLIYFQGNSAPDKSGLPSDRFSAERTGGSVSTLTIQRTQQEDSAVYLCASSLAGGLYEQYFGPGTRLTVT.

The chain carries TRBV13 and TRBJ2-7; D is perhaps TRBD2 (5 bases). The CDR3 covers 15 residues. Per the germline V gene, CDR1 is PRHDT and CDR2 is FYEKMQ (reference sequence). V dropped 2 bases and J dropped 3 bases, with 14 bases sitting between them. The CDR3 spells CASSLYGPGSYEQYF. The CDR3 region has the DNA TGTGCCAGCAGCTTATACGGCCCGGGGAGCTACGAGCAGTACTTC.